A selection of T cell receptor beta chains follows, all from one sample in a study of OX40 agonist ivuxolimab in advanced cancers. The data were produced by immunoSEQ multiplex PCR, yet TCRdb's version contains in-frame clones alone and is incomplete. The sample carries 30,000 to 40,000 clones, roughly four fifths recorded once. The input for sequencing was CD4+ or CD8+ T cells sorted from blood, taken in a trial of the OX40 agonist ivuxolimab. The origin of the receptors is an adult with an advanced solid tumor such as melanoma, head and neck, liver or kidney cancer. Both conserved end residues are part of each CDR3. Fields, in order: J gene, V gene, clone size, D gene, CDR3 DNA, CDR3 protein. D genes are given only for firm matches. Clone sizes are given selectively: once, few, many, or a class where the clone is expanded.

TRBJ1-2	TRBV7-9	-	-	TGTGCCAGCAGCTTAATCCGGGCAGGGTGGTATGGCTACACCTTC	CASSLIRAGWYGYTF
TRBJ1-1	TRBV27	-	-	TGTGCCAGCAGTTTATCGTGGAGGAAGGAAGGCACCACTGAAGCTTTCTTT	CASSLSWRKEGTTEAFF
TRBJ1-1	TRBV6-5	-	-	TGTGCCAGCAGTTACTCAAGGCTAGTGAACACTGAAGCTTTCTTT	CASSYSRLVNTEAFF
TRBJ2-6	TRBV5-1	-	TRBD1	TGCGCCAGCAGCTGGTTCACCACTACAGGGGCTGGGGCCAACGTCCTGACTTTC	CASSWFTTTGAGANVLTF
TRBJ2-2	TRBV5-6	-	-	TGTGCCAGCAGCTTGGGGACACCGCTCACCGGGGAGCTGTTTTTT	CASSLGTPLTGELFF
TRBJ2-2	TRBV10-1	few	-	TGCGCCAGCAGTACGGAAGTCAACACCGGGGAGCTGTTTTTT	CASSTEVNTGELFF
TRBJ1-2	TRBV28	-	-	TGTGCCAGCACCATCTATACTAACTATGGCTACACCTTC	CASTIYTNYGYTF
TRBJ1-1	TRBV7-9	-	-	TGTGCCACTCGGGGACTCCCGAACACTGAAGCTTTCTTT	CATRGLPNTEAFF
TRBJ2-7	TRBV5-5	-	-	TGTGCCAGCAGCTTGGATGCAGGGGCCTACGAGCAGTACTTC	CASSLDAGAYEQYF
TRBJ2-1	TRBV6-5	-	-	TGTGCCAGCAGTCCAGGTGCGGGGTATGAGCAGTTCTTC	CASSPGAGYEQFF
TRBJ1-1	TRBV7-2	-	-	TGTGCCAGCAGCCATATCACTGAAGCTTTCTTT	CASSHITEAFF
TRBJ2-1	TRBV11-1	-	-	TGTGCCAGCAGACTTTCAATGAACAATGAGCAGTTCTTC	CASRLSMNNEQFF
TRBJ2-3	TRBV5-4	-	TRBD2	TGTGCCAGCAGCTCAGACCTGATCCGGACTAGCGGGACTAGCACAGATACGCAGTATTTT	CASSSDLIRTSGTSTDTQYF
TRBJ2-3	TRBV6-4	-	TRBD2	TGTGCCAGCAGTGACGGCGGGAGGGTCACAGATACGCAGTATTTT	CASSDGGRVTDTQYF
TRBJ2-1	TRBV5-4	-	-	TGTGCCAGCAGCTTCGAGGCAAACAATGAGCAGTTCTTC	CASSFEANNEQFF
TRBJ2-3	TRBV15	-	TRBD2	TGTGCCACCAGCAGAGGGACTAGCAAAAGCACAGATACGCAGTATTTT	CATSRGTSKSTDTQYF
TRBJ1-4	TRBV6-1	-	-	TGTGCCAGCAGTGGAGGGGACCGCCAGGGTGAAAAACTGTTTTTT	CASSGGDRQGEKLFF
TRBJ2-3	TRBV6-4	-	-	TGTGCCAGCAGTGCGAGCGCTTACACAGATACGCAGTATTTT	CASSASAYTDTQYF
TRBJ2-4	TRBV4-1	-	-	TGCGCCAGCAGCACCTGGGGCGTAGCCAAAAACATTCAGTACTTC	CASSTWGVAKNIQYF
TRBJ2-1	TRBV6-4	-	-	TGTGCCAGCAGTGAGGGGGAGAACAATGAGCAGTTCTTC	CASSEGENNEQFF
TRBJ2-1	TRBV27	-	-	TGTGCCAGCAGTTGGGGGAGCTACAATGAGCAGTTCTTC	CASSWGSYNEQFF
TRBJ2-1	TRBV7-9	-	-	TGTGCCAGCAGCTTAGGGGGCGGGGATGAGCAGTTCTTC	CASSLGGGDEQFF
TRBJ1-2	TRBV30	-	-	TGTGCCTGGAGTGTACGCGGGGGCGACTACTATGGCTACACCTTC	CAWSVRGGDYYGYTF
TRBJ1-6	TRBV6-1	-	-	TGTGCCAGCGGCAAGGCCCTCTCCTATAATTCACCCCTCCACTTT	CASGKALSYNSPLHF
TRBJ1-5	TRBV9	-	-	TGTGCCAGCACCCCGGGGGGGGACTGGGGCAATCAGCCCCAGCATTTT	CASTPGGDWGNQPQHF
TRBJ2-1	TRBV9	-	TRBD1	TGTGCCAGCAGCGAAAAGGGGGCCTTATACAATGAGCAGTTCTTC	CASSEKGALYNEQFF
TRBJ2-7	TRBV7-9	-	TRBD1	TGTGCCAGCAGCAAGGACAGGGGGCTTGTCTACGAGCAGTACTTC	CASSKDRGLVYEQYF